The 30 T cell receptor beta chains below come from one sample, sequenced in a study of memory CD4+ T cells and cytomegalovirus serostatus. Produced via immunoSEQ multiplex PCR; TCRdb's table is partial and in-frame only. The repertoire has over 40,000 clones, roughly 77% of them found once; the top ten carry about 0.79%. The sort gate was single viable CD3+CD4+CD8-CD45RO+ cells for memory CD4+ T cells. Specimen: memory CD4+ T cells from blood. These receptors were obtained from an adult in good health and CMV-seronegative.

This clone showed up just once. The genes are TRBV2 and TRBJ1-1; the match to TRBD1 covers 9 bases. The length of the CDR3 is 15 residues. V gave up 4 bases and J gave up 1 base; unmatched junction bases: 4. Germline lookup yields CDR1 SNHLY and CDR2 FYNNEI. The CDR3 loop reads CASSGGTGQNTEAFF. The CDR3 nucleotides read TGTGCCAGCAGTGGCGGGACAGGGCAGAACACTGAAGCTTTCTTT.

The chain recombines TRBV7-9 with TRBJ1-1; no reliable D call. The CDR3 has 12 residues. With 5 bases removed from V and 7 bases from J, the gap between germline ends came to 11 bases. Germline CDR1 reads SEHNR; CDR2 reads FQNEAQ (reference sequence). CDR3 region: CASSAKGNEAFF. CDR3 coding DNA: TGTGCCAGCAGCGCAAAAGGCAATGAAGCTTTCTTT. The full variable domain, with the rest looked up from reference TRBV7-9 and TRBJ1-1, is DTGVSQNPRHKITKRGQNVTFRCDPISEHNRLYWYRQTLGQGPEFLTYFQNEAQLEKSRLLSDRFSAERPKGSFSTLEIQRTEQGDSAMYLCASSAKGNEAFFGQGTRLTVV.

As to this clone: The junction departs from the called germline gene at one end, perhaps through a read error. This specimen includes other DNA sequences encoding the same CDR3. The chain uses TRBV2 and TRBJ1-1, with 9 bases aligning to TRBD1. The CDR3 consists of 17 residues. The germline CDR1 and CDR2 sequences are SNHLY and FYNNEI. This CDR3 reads CASSLGGTGRMNTEAFF. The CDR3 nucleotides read TGTGCTAGCAGCCTGGGGGGGACAGGGAGAATGAACACTGAAGCTTTCTTT.

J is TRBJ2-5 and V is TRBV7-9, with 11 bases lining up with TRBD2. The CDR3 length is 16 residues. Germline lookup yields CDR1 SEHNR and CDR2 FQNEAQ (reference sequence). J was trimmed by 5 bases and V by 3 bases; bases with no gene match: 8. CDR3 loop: CASSFTTSGVWETQYF. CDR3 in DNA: TGTGCCAGCAGCTTTACGACTAGCGGGGTTTGGGAGACCCAGTACTTC.

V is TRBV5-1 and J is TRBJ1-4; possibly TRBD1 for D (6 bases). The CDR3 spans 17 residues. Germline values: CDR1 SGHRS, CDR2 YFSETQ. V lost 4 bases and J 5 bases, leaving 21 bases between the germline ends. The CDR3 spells CASSPAPTGPPNEKLFF. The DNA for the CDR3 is TGCGCCAGCAGCCCCGCACCGACAGGACCCCCGAATGAAAAACTGTTTTTT.

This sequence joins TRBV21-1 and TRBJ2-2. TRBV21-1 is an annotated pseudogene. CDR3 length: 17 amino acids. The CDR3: CASSKDLRGLNTGELFF. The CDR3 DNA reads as TGTGCCAGCAGCAAAGATCTGAGGGGTCTGAACACCGGGGAGCTGTTTTTT.

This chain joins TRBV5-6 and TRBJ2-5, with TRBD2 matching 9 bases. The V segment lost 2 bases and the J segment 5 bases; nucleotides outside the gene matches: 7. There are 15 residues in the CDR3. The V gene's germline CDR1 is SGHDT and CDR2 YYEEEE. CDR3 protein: CASSFGGGAWETQYF. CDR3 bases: TGTGCCAGCAGCTTCGGCGGGGGGGCCTGGGAGACCCAGTACTTC.

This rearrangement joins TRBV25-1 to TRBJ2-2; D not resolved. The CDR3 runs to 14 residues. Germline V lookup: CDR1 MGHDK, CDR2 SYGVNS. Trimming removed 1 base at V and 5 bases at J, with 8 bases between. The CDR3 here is CASSEFGVTGELFF. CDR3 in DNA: TGTGCCAGCAGTGAATTTGGGGTTACCGGGGAGCTGTTTTTT.

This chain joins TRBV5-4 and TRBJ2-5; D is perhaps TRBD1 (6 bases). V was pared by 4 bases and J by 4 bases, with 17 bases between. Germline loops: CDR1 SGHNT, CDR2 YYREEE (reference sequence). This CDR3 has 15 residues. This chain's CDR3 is CASSQGAGRGETQYF. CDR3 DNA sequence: TGTGCCAGCAGCCAAGGTGCGGGCAGGGGAGAGACCCAGTACTTC.

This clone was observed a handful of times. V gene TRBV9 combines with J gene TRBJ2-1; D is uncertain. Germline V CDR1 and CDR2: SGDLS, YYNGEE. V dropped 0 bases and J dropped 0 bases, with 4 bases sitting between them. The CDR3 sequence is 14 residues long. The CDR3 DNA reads TGTGCCAGCAGCGTAGTACCCTCCTACAATGAGCAGTTCTTC. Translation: CASSVVPSYNEQFF.

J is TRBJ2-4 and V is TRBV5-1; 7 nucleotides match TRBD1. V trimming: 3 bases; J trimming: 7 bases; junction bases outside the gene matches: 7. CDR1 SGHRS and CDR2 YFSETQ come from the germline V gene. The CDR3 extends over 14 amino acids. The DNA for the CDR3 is TGCGCCAGCAGCTCAACAGGGGACGCGAACATTCAGTACTTC. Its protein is CASSSTGDANIQYF.

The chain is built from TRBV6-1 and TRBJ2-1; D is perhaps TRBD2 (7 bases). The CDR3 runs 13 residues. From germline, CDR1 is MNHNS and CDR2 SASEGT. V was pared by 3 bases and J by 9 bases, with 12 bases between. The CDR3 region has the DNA TGTGCCAGCAGTGAGAGGGGGAGGGGTGAGCAGTTCTTC. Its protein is CASSERGRGEQFF.

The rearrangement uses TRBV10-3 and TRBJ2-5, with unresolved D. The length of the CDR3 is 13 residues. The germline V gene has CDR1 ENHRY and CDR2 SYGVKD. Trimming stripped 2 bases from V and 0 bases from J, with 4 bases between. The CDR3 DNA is TGTGCCATCAGTGAGGTCAACCAAGAGACCCAGTACTTC. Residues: CAISEVNQETQYF.

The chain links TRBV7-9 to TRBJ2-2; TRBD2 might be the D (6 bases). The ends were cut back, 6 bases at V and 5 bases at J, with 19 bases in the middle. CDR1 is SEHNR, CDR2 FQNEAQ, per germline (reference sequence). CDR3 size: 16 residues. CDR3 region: CASRTGDSTGTGELFF. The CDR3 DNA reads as TGTGCCAGCAGGACGGGGGACTCAACGGGGACCGGGGAGCTGTTTTTT.

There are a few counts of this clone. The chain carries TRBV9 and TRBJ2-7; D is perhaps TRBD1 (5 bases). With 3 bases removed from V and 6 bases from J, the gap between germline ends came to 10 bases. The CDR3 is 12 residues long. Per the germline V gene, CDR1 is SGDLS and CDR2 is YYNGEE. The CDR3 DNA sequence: TGTGCCAGCAGCGGCCCTAGGGGCGAGCAGTACTTC. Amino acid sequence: CASSGPRGEQYF.

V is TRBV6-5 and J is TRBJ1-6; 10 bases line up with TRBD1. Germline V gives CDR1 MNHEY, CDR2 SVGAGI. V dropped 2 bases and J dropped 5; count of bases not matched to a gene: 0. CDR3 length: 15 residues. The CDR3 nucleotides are TGTGCCAGCAGTTACGACAGGGGGCATAATTCACCCCTCCACTTT. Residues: CASSYDRGHNSPLHF.

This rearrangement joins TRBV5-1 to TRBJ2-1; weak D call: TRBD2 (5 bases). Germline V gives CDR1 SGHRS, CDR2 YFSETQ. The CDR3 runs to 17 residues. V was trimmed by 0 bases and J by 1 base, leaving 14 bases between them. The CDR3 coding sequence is TGCGCCAGCAGCTTGGCCGGGATGGTGGTATCCTACAATGAGCAGTTCTTC. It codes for CASSLAGMVVSYNEQFF.

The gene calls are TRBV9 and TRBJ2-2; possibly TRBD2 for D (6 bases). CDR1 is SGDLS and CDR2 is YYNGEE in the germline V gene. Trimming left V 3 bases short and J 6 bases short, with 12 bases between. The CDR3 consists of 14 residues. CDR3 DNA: TGTGCCAGCAGCGCTTTAGCGGTATCCGGGGAGCTGTTTTTT. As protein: CASSALAVSGELFF.

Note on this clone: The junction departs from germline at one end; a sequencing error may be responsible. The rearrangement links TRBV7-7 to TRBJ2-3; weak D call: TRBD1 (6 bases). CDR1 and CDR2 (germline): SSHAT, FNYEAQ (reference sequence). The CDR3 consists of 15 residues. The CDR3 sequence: CASSLGTTDTDTQYF. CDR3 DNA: TGTGCTAGCAGCTTGGGGACAACCGACACAGATACGCAGTATTTT.

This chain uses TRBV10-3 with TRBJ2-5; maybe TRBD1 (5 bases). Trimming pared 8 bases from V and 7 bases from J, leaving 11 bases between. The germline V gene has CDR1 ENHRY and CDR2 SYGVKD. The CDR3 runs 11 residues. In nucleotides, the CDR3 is TGTGCCATCGCAGGGTGGGGGACCCAGTACTTC. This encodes CAIAGWGTQYF.

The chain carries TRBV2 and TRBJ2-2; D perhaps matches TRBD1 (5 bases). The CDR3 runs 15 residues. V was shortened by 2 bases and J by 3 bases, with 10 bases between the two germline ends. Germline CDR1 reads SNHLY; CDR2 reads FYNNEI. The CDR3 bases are TGTGCCAGCAGTGAACAGGGTATATACACCGGGGAGCTGTTTTTT. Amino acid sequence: CASSEQGIYTGELFF.

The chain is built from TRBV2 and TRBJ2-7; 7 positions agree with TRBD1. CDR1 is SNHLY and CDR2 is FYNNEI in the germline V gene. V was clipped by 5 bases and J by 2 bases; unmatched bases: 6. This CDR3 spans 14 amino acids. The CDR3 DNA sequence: TGTGCCAGCAGTCGGGACAGAACCCCCTACGAGCAGTACTTC. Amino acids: CASSRDRTPYEQYF. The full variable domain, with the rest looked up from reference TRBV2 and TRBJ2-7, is EPEVTQTPSHQVTQMGQEVILRCVPISNHLYFYWYRQILGQKVEFLVSFYNNEISEKSEIFDDQFSVERPDGSNFTLKIRSTKLEDSAMYFCASSRDRTPYEQYFGPGTRLTVT.

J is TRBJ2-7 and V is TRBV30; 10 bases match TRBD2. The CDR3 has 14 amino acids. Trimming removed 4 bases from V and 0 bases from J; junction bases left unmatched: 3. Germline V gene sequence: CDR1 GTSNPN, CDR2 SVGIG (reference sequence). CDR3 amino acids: CAWTGLADSYEQYF. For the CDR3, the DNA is TGTGCCTGGACAGGACTAGCGGACTCCTACGAGCAGTACTTC.

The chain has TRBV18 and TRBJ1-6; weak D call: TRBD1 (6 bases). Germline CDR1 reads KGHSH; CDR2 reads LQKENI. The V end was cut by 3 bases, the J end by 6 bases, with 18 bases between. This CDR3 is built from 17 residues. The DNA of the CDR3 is TGTGCCAGCTCACCTCTCGGGGGCAGCGTTATTAATTCACCCCTCCACTTT. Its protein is CASSPLGGSVINSPLHF.

The CDR3, as DNA: TGCGCCAGCAGCTCCACTCCAGGGGCCCCATACAATGAGCAGTTCTTC. This translates into CASSSTPGAPYNEQFF. V gene TRBV5-1 combines with J gene TRBJ2-1, with D possibly being TRBD1 (6 bases). V was pared by 3 bases and J by 4 bases, with 17 bases between. CDR1 is SGHRS, CDR2 YFSETQ, per germline. This CDR3 spans 16 amino acids.

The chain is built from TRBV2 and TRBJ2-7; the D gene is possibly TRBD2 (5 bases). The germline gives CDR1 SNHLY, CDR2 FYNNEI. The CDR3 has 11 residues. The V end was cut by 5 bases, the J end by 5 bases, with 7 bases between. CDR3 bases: TGTGCCAGCAGTTCCGGGGACGAGCAGTACTTC. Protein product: CASSSGDEQYF. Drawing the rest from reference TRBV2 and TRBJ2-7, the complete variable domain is EPEVTQTPSHQVTQMGQEVILRCVPISNHLYFYWYRQILGQKVEFLVSFYNNEISEKSEIFDDQFSVERPDGSNFTLKIRSTKLEDSAMYFCASSSGDEQYFGPGTRLTVT.

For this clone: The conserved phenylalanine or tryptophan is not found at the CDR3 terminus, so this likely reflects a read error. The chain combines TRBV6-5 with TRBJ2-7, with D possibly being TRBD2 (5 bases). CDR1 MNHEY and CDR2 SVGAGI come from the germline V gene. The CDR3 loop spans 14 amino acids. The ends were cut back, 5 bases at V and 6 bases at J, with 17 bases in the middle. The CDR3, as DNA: TGTGCCAGCAGTGAAGGACTCCTTGGGCTCGAGCAGTACCTC. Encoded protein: CASSEGLLGLEQYL.

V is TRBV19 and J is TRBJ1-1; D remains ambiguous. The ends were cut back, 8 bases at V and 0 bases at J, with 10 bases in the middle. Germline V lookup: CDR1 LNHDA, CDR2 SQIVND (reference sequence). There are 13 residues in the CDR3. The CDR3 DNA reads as TGTGCCAGTTCATCCACTCTGAACACTGAAGCTTTCTTT. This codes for CASSSTLNTEAFF.

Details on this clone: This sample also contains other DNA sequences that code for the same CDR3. CDR3 sequence (DNA): TGCGCCAGCAGCCAATTCCAGCAGGGCAGTTCACCCCTCCACTTT. Protein sequence: CASSQFQQGSSPLHF. This chain connects TRBV4-3 to TRBJ1-6; tentatively, D is TRBD1 (5 bases). Germline V gives CDR1 LGHNA, CDR2 YSLEER. The CDR3 extends over 15 amino acids. The V and J ends lost 2 bases and 9 bases respectively, with 14 bases between them.

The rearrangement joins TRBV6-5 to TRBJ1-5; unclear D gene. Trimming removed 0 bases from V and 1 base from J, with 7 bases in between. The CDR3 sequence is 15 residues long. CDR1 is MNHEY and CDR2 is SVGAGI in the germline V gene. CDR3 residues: CASSYSIGSNQPQHF. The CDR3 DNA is TGTGCCAGCAGTTACTCGATAGGGAGCAATCAGCCCCAGCATTTT.